Below, one T cell receptor beta chain is given with its context. The sample originates from a study of shared clonotypes between healthy human individuals. Looking at the study overall: A donor's plate count was three for CD4 naive and three for CD4 memory; CD8 naive had two and CD8 memory one.

V lost 4 bases, J lost 0 bases, and 16 bases lay in between. The CDR3 is made up of 17 amino acids. Germline V gives CDR1 LGHNA, CDR2 YNFKEQ. Profiled with immunoSEQ multiplex PCR; TCRdb holds only in-frame clones, not every one. The data hold around 1.1 million clones, with more than 75% observed a single time. Naive CD4+ cells were CD45RA-selected; the remaining cells were memory. This chain links TRBV4-2 with TRBJ2-1; D may be TRBD2 (5 bases). What was sequenced was memory CD4+ T cells from PBMCs. Subset in this sample: CD45RA-negative fraction. The clonotype comes from a man aged 18 to 29 in good health. Some clones in this sample may be carry-over from other donors' samples. CDR3 in DNA: TGTGCCAGCAGCCGTGGATTGACGGGGAGCTCCTACAATGAGCAGTTCTTC. Translating gives CASSRGLTGSSYNEQFF.